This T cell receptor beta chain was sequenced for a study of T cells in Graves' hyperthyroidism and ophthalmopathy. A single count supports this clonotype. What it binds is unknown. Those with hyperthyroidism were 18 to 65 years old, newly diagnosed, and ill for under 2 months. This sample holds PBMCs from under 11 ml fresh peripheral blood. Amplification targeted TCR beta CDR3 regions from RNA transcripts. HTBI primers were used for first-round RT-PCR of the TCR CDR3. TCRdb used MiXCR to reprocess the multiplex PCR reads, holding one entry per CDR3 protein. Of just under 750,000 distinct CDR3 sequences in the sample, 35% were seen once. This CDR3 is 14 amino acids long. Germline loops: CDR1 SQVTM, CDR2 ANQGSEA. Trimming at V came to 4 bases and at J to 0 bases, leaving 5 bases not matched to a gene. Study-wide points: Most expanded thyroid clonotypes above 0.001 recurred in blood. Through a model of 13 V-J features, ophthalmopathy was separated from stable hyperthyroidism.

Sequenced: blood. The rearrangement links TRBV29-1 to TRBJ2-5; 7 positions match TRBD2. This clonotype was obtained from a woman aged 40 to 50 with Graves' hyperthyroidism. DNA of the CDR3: TGCAGCGTTGCTTTGCGGGAGAACCAAGAGACCCAGTACTTC. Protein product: CSVALRENQETQYF.